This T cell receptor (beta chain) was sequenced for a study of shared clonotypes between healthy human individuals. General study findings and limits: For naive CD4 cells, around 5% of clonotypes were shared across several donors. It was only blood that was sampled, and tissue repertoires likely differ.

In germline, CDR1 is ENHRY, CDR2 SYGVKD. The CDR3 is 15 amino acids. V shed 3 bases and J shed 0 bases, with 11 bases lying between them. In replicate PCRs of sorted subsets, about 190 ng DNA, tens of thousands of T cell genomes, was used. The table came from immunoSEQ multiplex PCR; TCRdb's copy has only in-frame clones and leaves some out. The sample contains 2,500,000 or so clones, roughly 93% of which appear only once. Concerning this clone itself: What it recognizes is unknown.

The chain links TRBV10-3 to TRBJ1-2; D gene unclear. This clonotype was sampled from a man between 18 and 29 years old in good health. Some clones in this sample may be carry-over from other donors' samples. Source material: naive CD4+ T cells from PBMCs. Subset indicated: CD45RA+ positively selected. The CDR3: CAISDAQAPNYGYTF. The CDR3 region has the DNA TGTGCCATCAGTGACGCCCAAGCCCCTAACTATGGCTACACCTTC.